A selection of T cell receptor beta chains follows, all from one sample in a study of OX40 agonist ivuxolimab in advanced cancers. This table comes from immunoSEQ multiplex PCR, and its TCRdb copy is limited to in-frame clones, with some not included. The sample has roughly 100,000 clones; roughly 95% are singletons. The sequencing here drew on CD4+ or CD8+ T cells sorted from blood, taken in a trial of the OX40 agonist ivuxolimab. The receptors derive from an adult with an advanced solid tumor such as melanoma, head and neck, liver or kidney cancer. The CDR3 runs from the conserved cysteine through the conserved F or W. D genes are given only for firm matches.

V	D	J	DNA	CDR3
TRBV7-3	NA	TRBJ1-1	TGTGCCAGCAGCCCCAATGGACAGGAAGCTTTCTTT	CASSPNGQEAFF
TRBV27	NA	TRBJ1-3	TGTGCCAGCAGTTTGTCCGACAGCCCTGGAAACACCATATATTTT	CASSLSDSPGNTIYF
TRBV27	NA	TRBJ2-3	TGTGCCAGCAGTCCCACGCCCACCACAGATACGCAGTATTTT	CASSPTPTTDTQYF
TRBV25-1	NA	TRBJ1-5	TGTGCCAGCAGTGAATCGACAGTACTATGGCCCCAGCATTTT	CASSESTVLWPQHF
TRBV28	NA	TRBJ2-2	TGTGCCAGCAGTCCTCGCAACACCGGGGAGCTGTTTTTT	CASSPRNTGELFF
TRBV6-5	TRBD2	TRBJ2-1	TGTGCCAGCAGTTATCTAGCGGACAATGAGCAGTTCTTC	CASSYLADNEQFF
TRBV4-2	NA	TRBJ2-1	TGTGCCAGCAGCCAAGGTCTGGGGGATGAGCAGTTCTTC	CASSQGLGDEQFF
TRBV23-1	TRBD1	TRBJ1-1	TGCGCCAGCAGATCGGGACAGGGGGCGCGCACTGAAGCTTTCTTT	CASRSGQGARTEAFF
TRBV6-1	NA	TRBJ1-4	TGTGCCAGCAGTGATGGGGGGGAGATGGATGAAAAACTGTTTTTT	CASSDGGEMDEKLFF
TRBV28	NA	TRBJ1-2	TGTGCCAGCAGTTTTGCATATGGCTACACCTTC	CASSFAYGYTF
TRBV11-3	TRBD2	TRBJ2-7	TGTGCCAGCAAGCCCCTAGCGGGGTCCTACGAGCAGTACTTC	CASKPLAGSYEQYF
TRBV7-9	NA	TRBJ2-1	TGTGCCAGCAGCGCCATCCACAATGAGCAGTTCTTC	CASSAIHNEQFF